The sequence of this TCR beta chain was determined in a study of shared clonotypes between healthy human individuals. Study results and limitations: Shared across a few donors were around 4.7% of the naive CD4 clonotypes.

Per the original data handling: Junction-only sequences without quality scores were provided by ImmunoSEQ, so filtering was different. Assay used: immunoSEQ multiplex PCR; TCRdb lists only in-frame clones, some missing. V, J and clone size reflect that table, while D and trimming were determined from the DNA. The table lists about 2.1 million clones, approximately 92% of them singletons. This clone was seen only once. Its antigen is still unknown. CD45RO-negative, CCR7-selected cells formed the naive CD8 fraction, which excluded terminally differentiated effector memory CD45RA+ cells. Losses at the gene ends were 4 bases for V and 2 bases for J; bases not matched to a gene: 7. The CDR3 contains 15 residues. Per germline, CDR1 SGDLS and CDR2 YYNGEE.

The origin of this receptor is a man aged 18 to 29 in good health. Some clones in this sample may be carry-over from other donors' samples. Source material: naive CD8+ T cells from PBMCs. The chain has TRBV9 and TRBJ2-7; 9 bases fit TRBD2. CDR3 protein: CASSSGGTSPYEQYF. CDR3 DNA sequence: TGTGCCAGCAGCTCGGGCGGGACTAGCCCCTACGAGCAGTACTTC.